This T cell receptor beta chain came from a study of shared clonotypes between healthy human individuals. Germline-derived CDR1 and CDR2 are MDHEN and SYDVKM. V was pared by 5 bases and J by 0 bases, with 9 bases between. The CDR3 extends over 14 amino acids. Generated by immunoSEQ multiplex PCR, the TCRdb table keeps only in-frame clones and is missing some. The sample has over a million clones, approximately 98% seen once; the top ten hold about 0.45%. This TCR was recovered from a man in his thirties or forties in good health. The chain links TRBV28 to TRBJ2-3; D ambiguous. The sample comprised naive CD4+ T cells sorted from blood. Noted subset: CD45RA+ positively selected. In DNA, the CDR3 is TGTGCCAGCAGTGATCCCGGGAGCACAGATACGCAGTATTTT. It codes for CASSDPGSTDTQYF. Complete variable domain (other parts from reference TRBV28 and TRBJ2-3): DVKVTQSSRYLVKRTGEKVFLECVQDMDHENMFWYRQDPGLGLRLIYFSYDVKMKEKGDIPEGYSVSREKKERFSLILESASTNQTSMYLCASSDPGSTDTQYFGPGTRLTVL.